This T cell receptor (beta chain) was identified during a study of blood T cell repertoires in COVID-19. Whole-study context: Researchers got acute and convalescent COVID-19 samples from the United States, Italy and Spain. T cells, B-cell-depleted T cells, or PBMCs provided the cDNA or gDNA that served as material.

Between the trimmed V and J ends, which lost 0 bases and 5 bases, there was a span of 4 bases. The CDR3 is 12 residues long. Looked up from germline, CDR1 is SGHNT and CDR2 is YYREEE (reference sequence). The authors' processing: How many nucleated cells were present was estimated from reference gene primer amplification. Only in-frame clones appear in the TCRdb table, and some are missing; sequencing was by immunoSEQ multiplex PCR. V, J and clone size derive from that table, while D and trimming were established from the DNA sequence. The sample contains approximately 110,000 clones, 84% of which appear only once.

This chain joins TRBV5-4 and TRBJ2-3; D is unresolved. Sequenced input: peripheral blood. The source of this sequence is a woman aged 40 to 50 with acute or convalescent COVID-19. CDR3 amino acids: CASSLALDTQYF. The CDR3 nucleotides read TGTGCCAGCAGCTTGGCCTTAGATACGCAGTATTTT.